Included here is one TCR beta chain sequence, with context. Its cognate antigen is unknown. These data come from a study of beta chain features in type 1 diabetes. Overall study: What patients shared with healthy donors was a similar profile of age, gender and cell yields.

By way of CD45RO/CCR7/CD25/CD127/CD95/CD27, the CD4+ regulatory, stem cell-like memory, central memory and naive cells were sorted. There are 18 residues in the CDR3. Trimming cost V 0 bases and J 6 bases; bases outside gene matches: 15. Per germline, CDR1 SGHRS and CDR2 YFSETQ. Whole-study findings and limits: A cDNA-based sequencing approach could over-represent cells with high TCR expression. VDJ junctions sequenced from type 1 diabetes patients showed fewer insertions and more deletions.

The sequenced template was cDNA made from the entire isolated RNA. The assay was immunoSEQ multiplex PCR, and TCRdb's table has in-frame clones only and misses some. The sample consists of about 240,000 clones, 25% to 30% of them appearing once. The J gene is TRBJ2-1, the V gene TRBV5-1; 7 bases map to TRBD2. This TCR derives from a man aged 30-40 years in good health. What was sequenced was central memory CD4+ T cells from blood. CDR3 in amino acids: CASSLDLTGGSAGNEQFF. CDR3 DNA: TGCGCCAGCAGCTTGGACTTGACGGGCGGGAGCGCCGGCAATGAGCAGTTCTTC.